Listed below are T cell receptor beta chains from one sample, sequenced in a study of blood T cell repertoires in COVID-19. The method was immunoSEQ multiplex PCR; TCRdb's version includes in-frame clones alone and lacks a portion of them. The data contain about 170,000 clones, approximately 85% of them singletons. Sequenced: peripheral blood. All receptors come from a man between 60 and 75 years old who had recovered from COVID-19. CDR3s leave out the opening cysteine and the closing phenylalanine or tryptophan. Each record gives: CDR3 length, V gene, J gene, clone size, CDR3 protein. For some rows the clone size is stated as once, few or many, or as a class when expanded; others skip it.

10	TRBV6-2/TRBV6-3	TRBJ2-1	NA	ASSYQGSLRF
10	TRBV18	TRBJ1-1	few	ASSRGSLGAF
14	TRBV7-3	TRBJ2-2	NA	ASSLNGPGDTGELF
12	TRBV18	TRBJ1-6	NA	ASSATGEGSPLH
12	TRBV19	TRBJ1-1	NA	ASSGTGVGTEAF
12	TRBV6-7	TRBJ1-3	NA	ASTEDISGNTIY
10	TRBV7-9	TRBJ1-6	few	ASSLNSSPLH
12	TRBV3-1/TRBV3-2	TRBJ2-7	NA	ASSLWTADYEQY
17	TRBV19	TRBJ1-2	NA	ASSIDHLRPGQGVSGYT
9	TRBV20-1	TRBJ1-2	NA	SARGEWGYT
9	TRBV12-3/TRBV12-4	TRBJ1-2	NA	ASTLGAGLT
11	TRBV12-3/TRBV12-4	TRBJ2-7	NA	ASSLVLGYEQY
12	TRBV18	TRBJ2-1	NA	AAYGDRTANEQF
14	TRBV5-1	TRBJ2-7	once	ASSSDGQGKPYEQY
14	TRBV2	TRBJ2-2	NA	ASSKMTGTNTGELF
13	TRBV5-1	TRBJ1-5	few	ASSLVAGGNQPQH
12	TRBV7-9	TRBJ2-1	NA	ASNSLADYNEQF
12	TRBV5-4	TRBJ1-4	once	ASSLGPVNEKLF
11	TRBV18	TRBJ1-1	NA	ASSPNPGDEAF
11	TRBV7-3	TRBJ2-5	NA	ASSSGQQETQY
13	TRBV6-5	TRBJ1-4	NA	ASSLYFATNEKLF
12	TRBV7-9	TRBJ1-2	NA	ASSLATDRVSYT
13	TRBV7-2	TRBJ1-6	many	ASRGQAADNSPLH
13	TRBV5-1	TRBJ1-2	NA	ASSLYAPTTYGYT
10	TRBV30	TRBJ1-2	NA	AFTTAAGGYT
13	TRBV4-1	TRBJ1-2	few	ASSQVLRSEPGYT
11	TRBV5-1	TRBJ2-7	NA	ASSGTGALEQY
10	TRBV7-2	TRBJ1-1	NA	ASSRQNTEAF
10	TRBV6-2/TRBV6-3	TRBJ2-2	few	ASSPTSGELF
14	TRBV6-5	TRBJ1-3	NA	ASSSRGAGAGNTIY
12	TRBV6-5	TRBJ1-1	NA	ASSPGGFNTEAF
13	TRBV25-1	TRBJ2-7	NA	ASSLQDSKAYEQY
11	TRBV7-3	TRBJ1-1	NA	ASSPTVGGEAF
12	TRBV7-8	TRBJ1-4	once	ASSSWDRSEKLF
10	TRBV10-3	TRBJ2-7	NA	ATSRDSYEQY
12	TRBV18	TRBJ1-2	NA	ASSPTMVGYGYT
12	TRBV11-3	TRBJ2-2	NA	ASSLLGANGELF
13	TRBV4-2	TRBJ2-3	NA	ASSQKHESTDTQY
12	TRBV20-1	TRBJ2-7	NA	SASGSLGSYEQY
13	TRBV9	TRBJ1-5	few	ASSVGRTDNQPQH
10	TRBV7-2	TRBJ1-3	once	ASSLYGGTIY
13	TRBV19	TRBJ1-2	NA	ASTPTPDRGGGYT
14	TRBV7-6	TRBJ1-1	NA	ASSITTGLGNTEAF
13	TRBV24-1	TRBJ2-5	NA	ATSETSGGWETQY
15	TRBV18	TRBJ2-7	NA	ASSPVSGGSGTYEQY
9	TRBV19	TRBJ1-2	once	ASSQGGGYT
13	TRBV10-1	TRBJ1-5	once	ASRGQGADNQPQH
13	TRBV11-2	TRBJ1-3	NA	ATGTGFSSGNTIY
12	TRBV11-2	TRBJ1-1	NA	ASSLTAMNTEAF
15	TRBV4-2	TRBJ2-3	NA	ASSQEGQGSSTDTQY
11	TRBV7-3	TRBJ2-2	few	ASSPPLTGELF
14	TRBV9	TRBJ2-3	NA	ASSVGPGIFTDTQY
14	TRBV3-1/TRBV3-2	TRBJ1-3	NA	ASSQELRDMGNTIY
13	TRBV3-1/TRBV3-2	TRBJ2-5	NA	ASSPTLGSQETQY
13	TRBV4-1	TRBJ2-1	NA	ASSPQGAIGNEQF
11	TRBV10-3	TRBJ2-2	NA	ASVGVNTGELF